The next 21 T cell receptor beta chains were all read from a single sample in a study of neurological immune-mediated disorders. TCRdb analysed the 5' RACE reads with MiXCR anew, one entry per CDR3 protein. The sample includes roughly 36,000 distinct CDR3 sequences, roughly an eighth of them seen just once. Input material: PBMCs. These receptors were taken from a woman in her 50s with HTLV-1-associated myelopathy (HAM/TSP).

In its sample, this clonotype was seen many times. The chain links TRBV20-1 to TRBJ2-7, with D perhaps matching TRBD1 (7 bases). Germline V gene data show CDR1 as DFQATT and CDR2 as SNEGSKA (reference sequence). The V end lost 5 bases, the J end lost 4 bases, and 15 bases lay between the germline ends. The CDR3 length is 13 residues. CDR3 in DNA: TGCAGTGCTGGGGGGCGACAGGGTTACGAGCAGTACGTC. Translation: CSAGGRQGYEQYV.

This clonotype has at least ten counts. The CDR3 bases are TGCAGCGTCAGGACAGATTACGAGCAGTACGTC. It is translated as CSVRTDYEQYV. V gene TRBV29-1 combines with J gene TRBJ2-7; perhaps TRBD1 as D (6 bases). The V and J ends lost 6 bases and 4 bases respectively, with 10 bases between them. Germline values: CDR1 SQVTM, CDR2 ANQGSEA. The CDR3 runs to 11 residues.

Ten or more counts support this clonotype. The chain recombines TRBV12-3 or TRBV12-4 with TRBJ2-7, with unresolved D. The CDR3 has 18 residues. Trimming stripped 3 bases from V and 2 bases from J, with 23 bases between. In DNA, the CDR3 is TGTGCCAGCAGTTTGGCGTACGGAGAACAGTCGGCTACCTACGAGCAGTACTTC. It translates to CASSLAYGEQSATYEQYF.

This clonotype was seen repeatedly, ten times or more. The chain employs TRBV7-2 and TRBJ2-2; D is ambiguous. Germline V CDR1 and CDR2: SGHTA, FQGNSA. The CDR3 is 13 amino acids. Trimming took off 4 bases at V and 6 bases at J, with 9 bases between the two ends. CDR3: CASSWGRSGELFF. DNA for the CDR3: TGTGCCAGCAGCTGGGGAAGGTCCGGGGAGCTGTTTTTT. Combining the CDR3 with reference TRBV7-2 and TRBJ2-2 gives the whole variable domain GAGVSQSPSNKVTEKGKDVELRCDPISGHTALYWYRQSLGQGLEFLIYFQGNSAPDKSGLPSDRFSAERTGGSVSTLTIQRTQQEDSAVYLCASSWGRSGELFFGEGSRLTVL.

This clonotype was found many times. This chain joins TRBV9 and TRBJ2-1; TRBD2 is a possible D gene (5 bases). The CDR3 totals 16 residues. CDR1 and CDR2 (germline): SGDLS, YYNGEE. V was trimmed by 4 bases and J by 1 base, leaving 15 bases between them. The DNA of the CDR3 is TGTGCCAGCAGCACCCCGACTACACTATCCTACAATGAGCAGTTCTTC. Amino acid sequence: CASSTPTTLSYNEQFF. Based on the CDR3 plus reference TRBV9 and TRBJ2-1, the full variable domain is DSGVTQTPKHLITATGQRVTLRCSPRSGDLSVYWYQQSLDQGLQFLIQYYNGEERAKGNILERFSAQQFPDLHSELNLSSLELGDSALYFCASSTPTTLSYNEQFFGPGTRLTVL.

At least ten counts were recorded for this clonotype. The V gene is TRBV10-3, the J gene TRBJ2-3; D gene unclear. From germline, CDR1 is ENHRY and CDR2 SYGVKD. The CDR3 spans 15 residues. V lost 5 bases and J 0 bases, leaving 12 bases between the germline ends. CDR3 DNA sequence: TGTGCCATCAGTTGGGCTCTGGAGAGCACAGATACGCAGTATTTT. Amino acid sequence: CAISWALESTDTQYF.

This clonotype appeared many times. In DNA form, the CDR3 reads TGCAGTGCCTTAAGCGGGGGGGCGGGAGATACGCAGTATTTT. It is translated as CSALSGGAGDTQYF. The V and J genes are TRBV20-1 and TRBJ2-3; 10 bases are shared with TRBD2. With 6 bases clipped from V and 5 bases from J, the junction kept 8 bases outside the gene matches. The CDR3 totals 14 residues. CDR1 and CDR2 (germline): DFQATT, SNEGSKA (reference sequence).

This clonotype occurred many times. The rearrangement joins TRBV5-1 to TRBJ2-5, with a tentative D call TRBD1 (6 bases). Trimming removed 0 bases from V and 4 bases from J, with 16 bases in between. The CDR3 is 16 amino acids. CDR1 and CDR2 from the germline V gene are SGHRS and YFSETQ. CDR3 DNA: TGCGCCAGCAGCTTGGCCCTCCACAGGGAACGAGAGACCCAGTACTTC. Its translation is CASSLALHRERETQYF. Together with reference TRBV5-1 and TRBJ2-5, the CDR3 gives the full variable domain: KAGVTQTPRYLIKTRGQQVTLSCSPISGHRSVSWYQQTPGQGLQFLFEYFSETQRNKGNFPGRFSGRQFSNSRSEMNVSTLELGDSALYLCASSLALHRERETQYFGPGTRLLVL.

This clonotype was observed at least ten times. The CDR3 spells CASSFGQSSTEAFF. Here the CDR3 DNA reads TGTGCCAGCAGTTTCGGGCAGTCGAGTACTGAAGCTTTCTTT. This chain uses TRBV12-3 or TRBV12-4 with TRBJ1-1; D ambiguous. With 3 bases removed from V and 5 bases from J, the gap between germline ends came to 13 bases. CDR3 length equals 14 residues.

This clonotype is classed as medium-sized. This rearrangement joins TRBV7-9 to TRBJ2-3, with 7 bases that match TRBD2. CDR1 SEHNR and CDR2 FQNEAQ come from the germline V gene (reference sequence). The ends lost 4 bases at V and 2 bases at J; junction bases unmatched: 9. The CDR3 has 16 amino acids. In DNA form, the CDR3 reads TGTGCCAGCAGCTACTATGGGGGGGGGTCCACAGATACGCAGTATTTT. It codes for CASSYYGGGSTDTQYF.

This clonotype has ten or more counts. V and J are TRBV5-5 and TRBJ1-5, with 9 nucleotides matching TRBD1. Germline lookup yields CDR1 SGHKS and CDR2 YYEKEE (reference sequence). The CDR3 consists of 15 residues. V dropped 3 bases and J dropped 6; count of bases not matched to a gene: 7. CDR3 sequence: CASSWGGQGGQPQHF. For the CDR3, the DNA is TGTGCCAGCAGCTGGGGGGGACAGGGCGGTCAGCCCCAGCATTTT. The entire variable domain, with the rest obtained from reference TRBV5-5 and TRBJ1-5, is as follows: DAGVTQSPTHLIKTRGQQVTLRCSPISGHKSVSWYQQVLGQGPQFIFQYYEKEERGRGNFPDRFSARQFPNYSSELNVNALLLGDSALYLCASSWGGQGGQPQHFGDGTRLSIL.

At least ten counts were recorded for this clonotype. The chain has TRBV3-1 and TRBJ2-1; D perhaps matches TRBD1 (6 bases). Deletions cut 4 bases from V and 9 bases from J, with 13 bases between. In germline, CDR1 is LGHDT, CDR2 YNNKEL (reference sequence). The CDR3 loop spans 13 amino acids. CDR3 in amino acids: CASSPSGVGEQFF. The CDR3 DNA is TGTGCCAGCAGCCCATCAGGGGTCGGTGAGCAGTTCTTC.

This clonotype was seen many times. In DNA, the CDR3 is TGTGCCAGCAGCGGGCCCCGAGCGGGGGTCTACAATGAGCAGTTCTTC. Translation: CASSGPRAGVYNEQFF. The chain has TRBV5-4 and TRBJ2-1, with 8 bases matching TRBD2. In germline, CDR1 is SGHNT, CDR2 YYREEE (reference sequence). Germline trimming cut 4 bases from V and 3 bases from J; bases unmatched to any gene: 9. The CDR3 sequence is 16 residues long.

In its sample, this clonotype was seen a few times. Since a much larger clone is just one base distant, this may be a read error. This chain links TRBV20-1 with TRBJ1-6; D is unclear. This CDR3 spans 17 amino acids. Trimming cost V 1 base and J 0 bases, with 13 bases left between them. CDR1 and CDR2 from the germline V gene are DFQATT and SNEGSKA (reference sequence). The CDR3 loop is CSARARPWSSYNSPLHF. The CDR3 coding sequence is TGCAGTGCTAGAGCAAGACCGTGGAGCTCCTATAATTCACCCCTCCACTTT.

The sample holds many counts of this clonotype. The chain joins TRBV12-3 or TRBV12-4 to TRBJ1-5; D remains ambiguous. This CDR3 spans 13 amino acids. Between the trimmed V and J ends, which lost 1 base and 3 bases, there was a span of 4 bases. CDR3 residues: CASSLGTNQPQHF. CDR3 coding DNA: TGTGCCAGCAGTTTAGGGACCAATCAGCCCCAGCATTTT.

This clonotype was observed many times. V usage is TRBV4-2 and J usage is TRBJ2-3, with D unclear. V was clipped by 7 bases and J by 3 bases, with 8 bases between them. The CDR3 loop spans 12 amino acids. The germline gives CDR1 LGHNA, CDR2 YNFKEQ. The CDR3 loop is CASMADTDTQYF. The CDR3 nucleotides read TGTGCCAGCATGGCGGATACAGATACGCAGTATTTT.

This clonotype was picked up many times. The rearrangement links TRBV15 to TRBJ2-1; 12 bases match TRBD2. Germline CDR1 reads LNHNV; CDR2 reads YYDKDF (reference sequence). With 0 bases clipped from V and 7 bases from J, the junction kept 4 bases outside the gene matches. The CDR3 loop spans 16 amino acids. CDR3 DNA: TGTGCCACCAGCAGAGATCGGACTAGCGGGGTTAATGAGCAGTTCTTC. Its protein product is CATSRDRTSGVNEQFF. Full variable domain (missing parts from reference TRBV15 and TRBJ2-1): DAMVIQNPRYQVTQFGKPVTLSCSQTLNHNVMYWYQQKSSQAPKLLFHYYDKDFNNEADTPDNFQSRRPNTSFCFLDIRSPGLGDTAMYLCATSRDRTSGVNEQFFGPGTRLTVL.

This clonotype was recorded at least ten times. As DNA, the CDR3 is TGCAGCGCCGCGACCGGGACAGGGGGCGGCTACACCTTC. It is translated as CSAATGTGGGYTF. The V call is TRBV20-1, the J call TRBJ1-2; 12 positions match TRBD1. The germline gives CDR1 DFQATT, CDR2 SNEGSKA (reference sequence). The CDR3 runs 13 residues.

In this sample, this clonotype turned up many times. This chain uses TRBV20-1 with TRBJ1-2; 8 bases align to TRBD1. Germline assignment: CDR1 DFQATT and CDR2 SNEGSKA (reference sequence). V lost 5 bases, J lost 6 bases, and 14 bases stayed unmatched. This CDR3 has 15 residues. The CDR3 spells CSALRTGTGLDGYTF. The CDR3, as DNA: TGCAGTGCTCTACGCACCGGGACAGGTTTAGATGGCTACACCTTC.

V and J are TRBV6-1 and TRBJ2-7; possible D gene TRBD2, 6 bases. The germline V gene encodes CDR1 MNHNS and CDR2 SASEGT. Trimming cost V 8 bases and J 6 bases, with 14 bases left between them. The length of the CDR3 is 12 residues. DNA of the CDR3: TGTGCCAGCGGCCTTAGCGGAGGCGAGCAGTACTTC. Protein sequence: CASGLSGGEQYF.

This clonotype has ten or more counts. The V and J genes are TRBV27 and TRBJ2-1; D not resolved. This CDR3 spans 14 amino acids. The ends were cut back, 2 bases at V and 0 bases at J, with 5 bases in the middle. CDR1 and CDR2 from the germline V gene are MNHEY and SMNVEV (reference sequence). CDR3: CASSLASSYNEQFF. The CDR3 DNA is TGTGCCAGCAGTTTAGCGAGCTCCTACAATGAGCAGTTCTTC.